This TCR beta chain was observed in a study of response to subunit inactivated influenza vaccine. Findings of the study overall: Seasonal influenza vaccination, on each occasion, was suggested by the authors to recruit few new T cells.

V dropped 4 bases and J dropped 2 bases, with 11 bases sitting between them. Germline CDR1 SNHLY, CDR2 FYNNEI. The CDR3 contains 14 residues. On this clonotype itself: Its antigen is undetermined.

Each CDR3 protein gets one entry after TCRdb re-called the RT-PCR reads with MiXCR. The profile shows hundreds of thousands of distinct CDR3 sequences, 15% to 19% of them singletons. The sequence came from a man in his fifties or sixties who received an inactivated influenza vaccine. The chain links TRBV2 to TRBJ2-5; weak D call: TRBD2 (5 bases). The sequencing used PBMCs from blood, collected about 11 days after vaccination. The DNA for the CDR3 is TGTGCCAGCAGTGGAGACTACCTACAAGAGACCCAGTACTTC. Its translation: CASSGDYLQETQYF.